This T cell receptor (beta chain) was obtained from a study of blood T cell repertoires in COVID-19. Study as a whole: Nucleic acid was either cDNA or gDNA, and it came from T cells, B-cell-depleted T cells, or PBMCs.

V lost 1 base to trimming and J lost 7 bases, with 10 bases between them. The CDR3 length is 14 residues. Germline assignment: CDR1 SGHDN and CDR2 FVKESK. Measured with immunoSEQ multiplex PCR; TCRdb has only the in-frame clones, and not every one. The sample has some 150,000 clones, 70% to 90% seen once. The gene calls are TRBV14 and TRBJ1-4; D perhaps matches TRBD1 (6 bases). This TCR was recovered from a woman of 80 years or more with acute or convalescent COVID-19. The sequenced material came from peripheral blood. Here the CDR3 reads CASSQAGASEKLFF. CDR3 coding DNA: TGTGCCAGCAGCCAAGCAGGGGCATCTGAAAAACTGTTTTTT.